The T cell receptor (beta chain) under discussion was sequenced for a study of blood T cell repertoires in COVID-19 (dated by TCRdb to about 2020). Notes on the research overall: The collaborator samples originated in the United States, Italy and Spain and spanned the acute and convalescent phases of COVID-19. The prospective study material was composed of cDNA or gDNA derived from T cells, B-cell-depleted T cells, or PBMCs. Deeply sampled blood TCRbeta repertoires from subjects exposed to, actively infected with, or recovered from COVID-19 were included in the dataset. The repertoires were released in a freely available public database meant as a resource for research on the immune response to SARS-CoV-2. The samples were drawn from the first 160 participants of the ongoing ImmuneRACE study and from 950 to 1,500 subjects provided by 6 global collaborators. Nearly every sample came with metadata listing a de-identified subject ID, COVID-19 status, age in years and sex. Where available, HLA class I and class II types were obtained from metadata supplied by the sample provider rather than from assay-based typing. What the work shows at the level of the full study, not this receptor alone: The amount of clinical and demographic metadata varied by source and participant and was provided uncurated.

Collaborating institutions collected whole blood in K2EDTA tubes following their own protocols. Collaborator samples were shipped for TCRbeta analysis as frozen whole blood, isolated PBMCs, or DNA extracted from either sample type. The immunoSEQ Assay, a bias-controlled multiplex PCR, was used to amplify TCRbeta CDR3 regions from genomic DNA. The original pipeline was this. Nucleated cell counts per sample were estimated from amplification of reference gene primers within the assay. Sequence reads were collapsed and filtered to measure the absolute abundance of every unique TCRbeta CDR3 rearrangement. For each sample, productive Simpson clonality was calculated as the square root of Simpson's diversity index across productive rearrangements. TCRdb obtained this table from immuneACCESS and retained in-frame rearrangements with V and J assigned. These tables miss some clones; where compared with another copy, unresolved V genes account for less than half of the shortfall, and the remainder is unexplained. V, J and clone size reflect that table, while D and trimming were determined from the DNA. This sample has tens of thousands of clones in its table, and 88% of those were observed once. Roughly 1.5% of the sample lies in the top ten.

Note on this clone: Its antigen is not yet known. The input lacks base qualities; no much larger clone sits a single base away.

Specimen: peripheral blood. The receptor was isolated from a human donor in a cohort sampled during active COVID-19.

The CDR3 protein: CSVTVNTEAFF. Read as DNA, the sequence is TGCAGCGTTACTGTGAACACTGAAGCTTTCTTT. This chain joins TRBV29-1 to TRBJ1-1; the D gene identity is not certain. Measured from the cysteine to the phenylalanine, the CDR3 is 11 residues long. Only the CDR3 region is kept as DNA, spanning 33 bases read in frame from base 1. The germline V gene sets CDR1 to SQVTM and CDR2 to ANQGSEA. Trimming at the junction amounts to 5 bases on V and 0 bases on J, and the germline ends lie 4 bases apart.